This entry is about one T cell receptor beta chain. No antigen is known for it. Time point: sample taken at primary tumor resection. The donor group consisted of some 70 patients who had untreated, early-stage non-small cell lung cancer. Unsorted tumor, nontumor lung tissue or cryopreserved PBMC supplied the whole RNA. Each CDR3 protein gets one entry after TCRdb re-called the 5' RACE reads with MiXCR. The profile covers around 45,000 distinct CDR3 sequences, with 12% to 15% appearing a single time and around 54% taken by the ten largest. These data belong to a study of spatial heterogeneity in lung cancer. Background on the study: Each time, sequencing found more beta-chain sequences than alpha-chain sequences.

This CDR3 spans 15 amino acids. Per the germline V gene, CDR1 is LNHDA and CDR2 is SQIVND (reference sequence). Deletions cut 7 bases from V and 5 bases from J, with 19 bases between. General study findings and limits: Among blood samples, ubiquitous expanded tumor TCRs appeared more at resection than at follow-up.

The chain recombines TRBV19 with TRBJ2-3; D unresolved. The source is a male donor with early-stage non-small cell lung cancer. Here the sequenced sample was PBMCs, taken at surgery. DNA of the CDR3: TGTGCCAGTACCGTTTTGGGCCGCCCCGGAGATACGCAGTATTTT. Protein product: CASTVLGRPGDTQYF.